The T cell receptor beta chain under discussion was sequenced for a study of CD8+CD57+ T cells in acquired aplastic anemia. As for the study in general: Isolated CD4+ and CD8+ cells, once sorted, yielded DNA averaging about 3 ug.

Germline V gene lookup returns CDR1 SGHVS and CDR2 FNYEAQ. The CDR3 is made up of 15 amino acids. The study profiled TCR beta VDJ and CDR3 using genomic DNA as template. MiXCR was run by TCRdb on the reads, yielding one entry per CDR3 protein. The sample shows 250,000 to 300,000 distinct CDR3 sequences, 50% to 65% of them seen only once. For sequencing, patients were chosen who had shown expansion of CD8+CD57+ cells by flow cytometry. Acquired aplastic anemia of severe grade affected all patients. Therapy had not been given to patients before blood sampling. As regards this clonotype: The germline gene is not matched at one end of the junction; a read error may be the cause.

The chain employs TRBV7-6 and TRBJ1-4, with D perhaps matching TRBD1 (6 bases). Input material: sorted CD4+, CD8+, or CD8+CD57+ T cells (not recorded which) from PBMCs. This TCR was sampled from a human donor with aplastic anemia. CDR3 nucleotides: TGTGCCAGCAGCTTAGACGGGGGGGCTAATGAAAAACTGCTTTTT. Translated, it gives CASSLDGGANEKLLF.